Below are 17 T cell receptor beta chains sequenced from a single sample in a study of T cell changes during pregnancy in multiple sclerosis. Generated by immunoSEQ multiplex PCR, the TCRdb table keeps only in-frame clones and is missing some. Here the sample spans tens of thousands of clones, 94% being singletons. Sequenced here: CD4+ T cells from peripheral blood mononuclear cells, sampled after pregnancy. The source of these receptors is a female donor with multiple sclerosis, enrolled in a pregnancy study.

The CDR3 nucleotides are TGTGCCAGCAGCTTAGATTACGGTGAGCAGTACTTC. It codes for CASSLDYGEQYF. The chain combines TRBV7-2 with TRBJ2-7, with D hard to call. This CDR3 contains 12 residues. Looked up from germline, CDR1 is SGHTA and CDR2 is FQGNSA. Trimming left V 1 base short and J 7 bases short, with 8 bases between.

This clone was counted once. The rearrangement links TRBV9 to TRBJ1-2; D perhaps matches TRBD1 (5 bases). V was pared by 3 bases and J by 2 bases, with 14 bases between. CDR1 is SGDLS and CDR2 is YYNGEE in the germline V gene. The CDR3 length is 15 residues. The CDR3 coding sequence is TGTGCCAGCAGCGCCGAGGCAGGGATCAACTATGGCTACACCTTC. Residues: CASSAEAGINYGYTF.

V usage is TRBV7-2 and J usage is TRBJ2-2, with 11 bases matching TRBD2. Losses at the gene ends were 4 bases for V and 5 bases for J; bases not matched to a gene: 3. Germline CDR1 is SGHTA and CDR2 is FQGNSA. This CDR3 has 15 amino acids. In DNA, the CDR3 is TGTGCCAGCAGCTCCCGACTAGCGGGGACCGGGGAGCTGTTTTTT. Protein sequence: CASSSRLAGTGELFF.

The chain recombines TRBV7-3 with TRBJ2-7; 7 bases line up with TRBD1. The CDR3 consists of 17 residues. Germline CDR1 is SGHTA and CDR2 is FQGTGA. Unmatched junction bases numbered 11, after V lost 1 base and J lost 2 bases. The CDR3 is CASSLKSWGRGTYEQYF. The CDR3 nucleotides are TGTGCCAGCAGCTTAAAGTCTTGGGGCAGGGGGACCTACGAGCAGTACTTC.

The rearrangement links TRBV5-1 to TRBJ1-1, with a weak D call TRBD1 (5 bases). The germline V gene encodes CDR1 SGHRS and CDR2 YFSETQ. Trimming stripped 7 bases from V and 1 base from J, with 26 bases between. The CDR3 loop spans 18 amino acids. The CDR3 is CASGGGSGARGPNTEAFF. CDR3 nucleotide sequence: TGCGCCAGCGGGGGAGGGTCTGGCGCTAGGGGTCCGAACACTGAAGCTTTCTTT. The full variable domain, with the rest looked up from reference TRBV5-1 and TRBJ1-1, is KAGVTQTPRYLIKTRGQQVTLSCSPISGHRSVSWYQQTPGQGLQFLFEYFSETQRNKGNFPGRFSGRQFSNSRSEMNVSTLELGDSALYLCASGGGSGARGPNTEAFFGQGTRLTVV.

The CDR3 reads CASSLGGVGNTEAFF. CDR3 coding DNA: TGCGCCAGCAGCTTGGGGGGGGTTGGGAACACTGAAGCTTTCTTT. The gene calls are TRBV5-1 and TRBJ1-1, with D tentatively TRBD1 (5 bases). V lost 0 bases, J lost 1 base, and 10 bases lay in between. This CDR3 comprises 15 residues. CDR1 is SGHRS, CDR2 YFSETQ, per germline. The complete variable domain, with remaining parts taken from reference TRBV5-1 and TRBJ1-1, reads KAGVTQTPRYLIKTRGQQVTLSCSPISGHRSVSWYQQTPGQGLQFLFEYFSETQRNKGNFPGRFSGRQFSNSRSEMNVSTLELGDSALYLCASSLGGVGNTEAFFGQGTRLTVV.

J is TRBJ1-5 and V is TRBV28; 8 bases align to TRBD1. J lost 7 bases, V lost 6 bases, and 5 bases had no gene match. The germline gives CDR1 MDHEN, CDR2 SYDVKM. The CDR3 spans 13 residues. CDR3: CASRAGGSQPQHF. DNA for the CDR3: TGTGCCAGCAGGGCAGGGGGCTCGCAGCCCCAGCATTTT.

This clone was counted a few times. The rearrangement uses TRBV12-5 and TRBJ1-1, with D perhaps matching TRBD1 (5 bases). The CDR3 contains 12 residues. The V gene lost 3 bases and the J gene lost 8 bases, with 10 bases spanning the gap. The germline gives CDR1 LGHNT, CDR2 FRNRAP. CDR3 coding DNA: TGTGCTAGTGGTTTCTGGTCAGGGGAAGCTTTCTTT. Amino acids: CASGFWSGEAFF.

This clone is a singleton in its sample. V gene TRBV4-3 combines with J gene TRBJ1-4; TRBD1 agrees at 7 bases. Germline CDR1 LGHNA, CDR2 YSLEER. The V gene end was trimmed by 0 bases and the J gene end by 5 bases; junction bases not matched to a gene: 12. This CDR3 has 18 residues. The chain's CDR3 is CASSQDSTRTGWNEKLFF. CDR3 sequence (DNA): TGCGCCAGCAGCCAAGATTCCACACGGACAGGATGGAATGAAAAACTGTTTTTT.

This chain uses TRBV28 with TRBJ2-1; 11 bases are a match to TRBD2. Germline V CDR1 and CDR2: MDHEN, SYDVKM. V was clipped by 5 bases and J by 0 bases; unmatched bases: 0. CDR3 length: 15 amino acids. The CDR3 is CASSLAGGSYNEQFF. The CDR3 DNA follows: TGTGCCAGCAGTCTAGCGGGGGGCTCCTACAATGAGCAGTTCTTC.

The V gene is TRBV5-6, the J gene TRBJ2-7; TRBD1 matches at 10 bases. V was pared by 4 bases and J by 3 bases, with 4 bases of the junction left unmatched. This CDR3 contains 14 residues. In germline, CDR1 is SGHDT, CDR2 YYEEEE. CDR3 DNA: TGTGCCAGCAGCGGGGACAGGGGTCGCTACGAGCAGTACTTC. Residues: CASSGDRGRYEQYF. Based on the CDR3 plus reference TRBV5-6 and TRBJ2-7, the full variable domain is DAGVTQSPTHLIKTRGQQVTLRCSPKSGHDTVSWYQQALGQGPQFIFQYYEEEERQRGNFPDRFSGHQFPNYSSELNVNALLLGDSALYLCASSGDRGRYEQYFGPGTRLTVT.

V gene TRBV28 combines with J gene TRBJ1-5; no firm D call. The CDR3 contains 13 residues. V gave up 3 bases and J gave up 5 bases, with 8 bases separating them. CDR1 and CDR2 from the germline V gene are MDHEN and SYDVKM. DNA for the CDR3: TGTGCCAGCAGTTTGGCCCAGGATCAGCCCCAGCATTTT. It encodes CASSLAQDQPQHF.

V and J are TRBV19 and TRBJ2-7; perhaps TRBD2 as D (5 bases). The CDR3 has 14 amino acids. CDR1 is LNHDA, CDR2 SQIVND, per germline (reference sequence). V lost 3 bases and J 2 bases, leaving 11 bases between the germline ends. The CDR3: CASSITARAYEQYF. The CDR3, as DNA: TGTGCCAGTAGTATTACGGCGAGGGCCTACGAGCAGTACTTC.

The CDR3 spells CASSRLETQYF. The CDR3 region has the DNA TGTGCCAGCAGTCGTTTGGAGACCCAGTACTTC. The chain links TRBV6-1 to TRBJ2-5; D gene ambiguous. The germline gives CDR1 MNHNS, CDR2 SASEGT. The CDR3 has 11 amino acids. Between the trimmed V and J ends, which lost 5 bases and 5 bases, there was a span of 6 bases.

The chain couples TRBV7-2 to TRBJ2-1; 9 positions agree with TRBD2. The V segment lost 1 base and the J segment 6 bases; nucleotides outside the gene matches: 4. The CDR3 loop spans 15 amino acids. The germline V gene has CDR1 SGHTA and CDR2 FQGNSA. CDR3 residues: CASSLGAGGGNEQFF. DNA for the CDR3: TGTGCCAGCAGCTTAGGAGCGGGAGGCGGCAATGAGCAGTTCTTC.

J is TRBJ2-2 and V is TRBV29-1; 10 bases line up with TRBD2. The CDR3 is 15 residues long. Trimming at V came to 3 bases and at J to 4 bases, leaving 5 bases not matched to a gene. The V gene's germline CDR1 is SQVTM and CDR2 ANQGSEA. In nucleotides, the CDR3 is TGCAGCGTTGAGAAAGCGGGAGGGGGCACCGGGGAGCTGTTTTTT. Its protein is CSVEKAGGGTGELFF.

The DNA for the CDR3 is TGTGCCAGCAGTGAAGCTTACGGAAAGGGGGAAAAACTGTTTTTT. It translates to CASSEAYGKGEKLFF. This rearrangement joins TRBV2 to TRBJ1-4; possibly TRBD1 for D (5 bases). CDR1 and CDR2 from the germline V gene are SNHLY and FYNNEI. The CDR3 has 15 amino acids. The ends were cut back, 0 bases at V and 8 bases at J, with 13 bases in the middle.